The 5 T cell receptor beta chains in this list originate from one sample, sequenced in a study of OX40 agonist ivuxolimab in advanced cancers. TCRdb's table, derived via immunoSEQ multiplex PCR, lists solely in-frame clones and lacks some. The data contain under 20,000 clones, 60% to 85% of them seen just once; the ten biggest clones take up under 20%. The specimen comprised CD4+ or CD8+ T cells sorted from blood, sampled in a trial of the OX40 agonist ivuxolimab. The receptors stem from an adult with an advanced solid tumor such as melanoma, head and neck, liver or kidney cancer.

V and J are TRBV28 and TRBJ2-5; 7 bases are shared with TRBD1. CDR1 is MDHEN and CDR2 is SYDVKM in the germline V gene. The CDR3 has 16 amino acids. V lost 5 bases and J lost 1; bases outside the gene matches: 10. The CDR3 DNA reads as TGTGCCAGCAGTCTTGGGGACAGCGGCCTCCAAGAGACCCAGTACTTC. Its protein product is CASSLGDSGLQETQYF.

The CDR3: CASSLLTGGRSDTQYF. The CDR3 coding sequence is TGTGCCAGCAGTCTACTGACAGGGGGCAGGTCAGATACGCAGTATTTT. The chain links TRBV28 to TRBJ2-3, with 10 bases aligning to TRBD1. In germline, CDR1 is MDHEN, CDR2 SYDVKM. V trimming: 5 bases; J trimming: 4 bases; junction bases outside the gene matches: 9. There are 16 residues in the CDR3.

This chain links TRBV7-9 with TRBJ2-5; 10 positions match TRBD2. Germline values: CDR1 SEHNR, CDR2 FQNEAQ (reference sequence). The CDR3 sequence is 19 residues long. V dropped 0 bases and J dropped 5; count of bases not matched to a gene: 15. CDR3 DNA: TGTGCCAGCAGCTTAGCGAAGATGGCTAGCGGGGGATACGGCGAGACCCAGTACTTC. Its translation: CASSLAKMASGGYGETQYF.

This clone was seen a single time. One junction end disagrees with the germline gene, perhaps due to a read error. The J gene is TRBJ2-2, the V gene TRBV6-1; D not certain. Germline CDR1 reads MNHNS; CDR2 reads SASEGT. This CDR3 comprises 11 residues. The CDR3 coding sequence is TGTGCCAGCAGCGAAGGCGGGGAGCTGTTTTTT. It translates to CASSEGGELFF.

As to this clone: Germline is not matched at one junction end, which may reflect a read error. The chain uses TRBV5-4 and TRBJ2-7; 11 nucleotides match TRBD2. Germline values: CDR1 SGHNT, CDR2 YYREEE (reference sequence). The CDR3 has 15 amino acids. The CDR3 is CASSQDSGGADEQYF. The CDR3 DNA reads TGCGCCAGCAGCCAAGATAGCGGGGGGGCCGACGAGCAGTACTTC.